These 3 T cell receptor beta chains originate from one sample sequenced in a study of OX40 agonist ivuxolimab in advanced cancers. Method: immunoSEQ multiplex PCR; TCRdb's copy keeps in-frame clones and lacks some. This sample yields about 150,000 clones, of which 94% are seen a single time; around 0.31% belongs to the top ten. This specimen was CD4+ or CD8+ T cells sorted from blood, taken in a trial of the OX40 agonist ivuxolimab. Source of these receptors: an adult with an advanced solid tumor such as melanoma, head and neck, liver or kidney cancer.

This chain links TRBV6-5 with TRBJ2-5, with TRBD2 matching 8 bases. The CDR3 loop spans 14 amino acids. The V gene end was trimmed by 7 bases and the J gene end by 3 bases; junction bases not matched to a gene: 7. From germline, CDR1 is MNHEY and CDR2 SVGAGI. CDR3 sequence: CASIREGPEETQYF. The CDR3, as DNA: TGTGCCAGCATTCGGGAGGGGCCAGAAGAGACCCAGTACTTC.

The chain uses TRBV5-1 and TRBJ2-5; 7 bases fit TRBD1. Trimming cost V 0 bases and J 7 bases; bases outside gene matches: 12. Germline values: CDR1 SGHRS, CDR2 YFSETQ. There are 16 residues in the CDR3. In DNA, the CDR3 is TGCGCCAGCAGCTTGGAAATCCGCGGACAGGCCGGGACCCAGTACTTC. Its protein product is CASSLEIRGQAGTQYF.

The chain joins TRBV5-1 to TRBJ2-1; 7 bases agree with TRBD1. J was trimmed by 7 bases and V by 2 bases; bases with no gene match: 6. Germline values: CDR1 SGHRS, CDR2 YFSETQ. The CDR3 extends over 14 amino acids. In nucleotides, the CDR3 is TGCGCCAGCAGCTTAAGGACAGGATCGAATGAGCAGTTCTTC. It codes for CASSLRTGSNEQFF.